The next 12 T cell receptor beta chains were all read from a single sample in a study of regulatory T cells in long-lasting Graves disease. Time point: persistent/refractory GD, antithyroid drugs over 5 years with positive TRAb. With RNA extracted from PBMCs as input, the TCR library was made. Investigators prepared the TCR beta libraries by applying iRepertoire HTBI primers and Arm-PCR of CDR3 regions. In TCRdb, the multiplex PCR reads were re-called with MiXCR into one record per CDR3 protein. The sample includes roughly 500,000 distinct CDR3 sequences, about 22% seen only once; the top ten take about 12%. The sequencing used peripheral blood mononuclear cells (PBMCs), collected when the disease was refractory, from a patient treated with antithyroid drugs. These receptors were obtained from a female donor with Graves disease.

This clonotype was counted at least ten times. The chain joins TRBV11-3 to TRBJ2-1, with 8 nucleotides matching TRBD1. Trimming at V came to 1 base and at J to 8 bases, leaving 4 bases not matched to a gene. The CDR3 loop spans 14 amino acids. CDR1 is SGHNT and CDR2 is YENEEA in the germline V gene. The CDR3 DNA reads as TGTGCCAGCAGCTTAGGGACAGGGTTCGATGAGCAGTTCTTC. It encodes CASSLGTGFDEQFF. Filled out from reference TRBV11-3 and TRBJ2-1, the complete variable domain reads EAGVVQSPRYKIIEKKQPVAFWCNPISGHNTLYWYLQNLGQGPELLIRYENEEAVDDSQLPKDRFSAERLKGVDSTLKIQPAELGDSAVYLCASSLGTGFDEQFFGPGTRLTVL.

There are many counts of this clonotype. The chain uses TRBV28 and TRBJ1-5, with D perhaps TRBD1 (6 bases). This CDR3 has 13 amino acids. V shed 3 bases and J shed 6 bases, with 9 bases lying between them. Germline CDR1 MDHEN, CDR2 SYDVKM. The CDR3 spells CASSFSGAQPQHF. In DNA form, the CDR3 reads TGTGCCAGCAGTTTTTCGGGGGCTCAGCCCCAGCATTTT.

This clonotype was picked up many times. The chain's CDR3 is CASSFTINTEAFF. The CDR3 DNA reads as TGTGCCAGCAGTTTCACTATAAACACTGAAGCTTTCTTT. The chain employs TRBV27 and TRBJ1-1, with D hard to call. Trimming left V 3 bases short and J 2 bases short, with 7 bases between. CDR1 and CDR2 from the germline V gene are MNHEY and SMNVEV (reference sequence). This CDR3 is 13 amino acids long.

In its sample, this clonotype was seen many times. V gene TRBV28 combines with J gene TRBJ1-6; D not resolved. Deletions cut 5 bases from V and 0 bases from J, with 14 bases between. The CDR3 length is 17 residues. Germline V gene sequence: CDR1 MDHEN, CDR2 SYDVKM. Here the CDR3 reads CASSRTVRFSYNSPLHF. Here the CDR3 DNA reads TGTGCCAGCAGTCGGACGGTCCGCTTCTCCTATAATTCACCCCTCCACTTT. The entire variable domain, with the rest obtained from reference TRBV28 and TRBJ1-6, is as follows: DVKVTQSSRYLVKRTGEKVFLECVQDMDHENMFWYRQDPGLGLRLIYFSYDVKMKEKGDIPEGYSVSREKKERFSLILESASTNQTSMYLCASSRTVRFSYNSPLHFGNGTRLTVT.

In its sample, this clonotype was seen a few times. The chain is built from TRBV20-1 and TRBJ2-3; D is possibly TRBD2 (6 bases). CDR1 and CDR2 (germline): DFQATT, SNEGSKA (reference sequence). The CDR3 sequence is 14 residues long. Trimming took 5 bases from V and 4 from J, leaving 16 bases between them. The CDR3 loop is CSAPTSSGPDTQYF. CDR3 nucleotides: TGCAGTGCTCCAACTAGCTCGGGGCCAGATACGCAGTATTTT.

J is TRBJ1-2 and V is TRBV28, with 7 bases identical to TRBD1. Germline V gene sequence: CDR1 MDHEN, CDR2 SYDVKM. The junction had 7 bases not matched to a gene; V was cut back by 7 bases and J by 5 bases. CDR3 size: 13 residues. Here the CDR3 reads CASKQGSAYGYTF. In DNA, the CDR3 is TGTGCCAGCAAACAGGGGAGTGCGTATGGCTACACCTTC.

This clonotype was seen a few times. This rearrangement joins TRBV12-3 or TRBV12-4 to TRBJ2-3; tentatively, D is TRBD1 (5 bases). The CDR3 is 15 amino acids. V was pared by 4 bases and J by 0 bases, with 11 bases between. As DNA, the CDR3 is TGTGCCAGCAGTTCAACGCGACAGAGCACAGATACGCAGTATTTT. This encodes CASSSTRQSTDTQYF.

The sample holds a few counts of this clonotype. J is TRBJ2-2 and V is TRBV9; D gene uncertain. Trimming took off 0 bases at V and 1 base at J, with 7 bases between the two ends. CDR1 and CDR2 (germline): SGDLS, YYNGEE. This CDR3 is 15 amino acids long. In DNA, the CDR3 is TGTGCCAGCAGCGTAGCTCCGGGGAACACCGGGGAGCTGTTTTTT. This translates into CASSVAPGNTGELFF. Full variable domain (remainder filled in from reference TRBV9 and TRBJ2-2): DSGVTQTPKHLITATGQRVTLRCSPRSGDLSVYWYQQSLDQGLQFLIQYYNGEERAKGNILERFSAQQFPDLHSELNLSSLELGDSALYFCASSVAPGNTGELFFGEGSRLTVL.

This clonotype was counted at least ten times. The chain carries TRBV6-1 and TRBJ1-1; D possibly corresponds to TRBD1 (5 bases). Trimming removed 5 bases at V and 4 bases at J, with 17 bases between. The germline CDR1 and CDR2 sequences are MNHNS and SASEGT. CDR3 length: 15 amino acids. The CDR3 coding sequence is TGTGCCAGCAGTAACCTGGGCGGGACCATCACTGAAGCTTTCTTT. Translation: CASSNLGGTITEAFF.

This clonotype has a count of ten or more. This rearrangement joins TRBV30 to TRBJ1-4, with 7 bases that match TRBD1. CDR3 length equals 13 residues. Germline V gene data show CDR1 as GTSNPN and CDR2 as SVGIG (reference sequence). V dropped 2 bases and J dropped 6; count of bases not matched to a gene: 3. CDR3 nucleotides: TGTGCCTGGAGTCCCGGACAGGATGAAAAACTGTTTTTT. This encodes CAWSPGQDEKLFF.

This clonotype was picked up many times. The rearrangement links TRBV12-3 or TRBV12-4 to TRBJ2-7; D gene ambiguous. The CDR3 consists of 12 residues. V gave up 5 bases and J gave up 2 bases, with 7 bases separating them. CDR3 in DNA: TGTGCCAGCAGTCTACGGACCTACGAGCAGTACTTC. It is translated as CASSLRTYEQYF.

Many counts were recorded for this clonotype. The chain is built from TRBV29-1 and TRBJ2-5, with TRBD1 matching over 7 bases. Losses at the gene ends were 6 bases for V and 3 bases for J; bases not matched to a gene: 4. Germline loops: CDR1 SQVTM, CDR2 ANQGSEA. This CDR3 has 12 amino acids. The CDR3 DNA reads as TGCAGCGTCGCCACAGGGGAAGAGACCCAGTACTTC. Translating it yields CSVATGEETQYF.